What follows describes a single T cell receptor beta chain. Antigen unknown. Isolation of CD8+ and CD4+ T cells was performed negatively, whereas enrichment of TEMRA cells was done by FACS. This sample was taken from a study of CD8 T cells in Susac syndrome. Germline V lookup: CDR1 DFQATT, CDR2 SNEGSKA (reference sequence). The CDR3 consists of 16 residues. V lost 3 bases and J lost 3; bases outside the gene matches: 8. Regarding the study as a whole: CD8+ clonal expansion in Susac was maximal in TEMRA cells and in active patients. The authors found around 17 Susac-specific public clones in total CD8+ repertoires and roughly five in CD8+ TEMRA repertoires.

Random hexamers primed reverse transcription of roughly 0.5 to 1 ug RNA. TCRdb passed the immunoSEQ multiplex PCR reads through MiXCR, listing each CDR3 protein once. The repertoire holds roughly 84,000 distinct CDR3 sequences, with 95% to 96% as singletons. The receptor's source is a human donor with Susac syndrome. J is TRBJ2-7 and V is TRBV20-1, with 13 bases identical to TRBD2. The source material was CD8+ T cells from PBMCs. CDR3 in DNA: TGCAGTGCTAGCGGACTAGCGGGGGACTCTATCTACGAGCAGTACTTC. Translated, it gives CSASGLAGDSIYEQYF.